The 17 T cell receptor beta chains below come from one sample, sequenced in a study of CD8 T cells in ankylosing spondylitis. MiXCR, run by TCRdb on the 5' RACE reads, gives a single entry per CDR3 protein. Of around 280,000 distinct CDR3 sequences detected, around 19% appear once; the ten largest clones hold 7.8%. The specimen sequenced was blood, either unsorted or a sorted T cell fraction (not recorded which). The source of these receptors is a male donor with ankylosing spondylitis or in good health (not recorded which).

V and J are TRBV29-1 and TRBJ2-3; possible D gene TRBD2, 6 bases. The CDR3 covers 14 residues. CDR1 and CDR2 (germline): SQVTM, ANQGSEA. V was shortened by 6 bases and J by 0 bases, with 13 bases between the two germline ends. CDR3 amino acids: CSVQKGTSTDTQYF. Written as DNA, the CDR3 is TGCAGCGTCCAGAAGGGGACTAGCACAGATACGCAGTATTTT.

The rearrangement links TRBV10-3 to TRBJ2-2; the match to TRBD1 covers 7 bases. The germline V gene encodes CDR1 ENHRY and CDR2 SYGVKD. This CDR3 is 15 amino acids long. V trimming: 6 bases; J trimming: 5 bases; junction bases outside the gene matches: 9. The chain's CDR3 is CAIRTGTARTGELFF. CDR3 coding DNA: TGTGCCATCAGAACCGGGACAGCCCGAACCGGGGAGCTGTTTTTT.

Notes on this clonotype: A read error may produce the germline difference seen at one junction end. The chain couples TRBV12-3 or TRBV12-4 to TRBJ1-1, with D uncertain. This CDR3 has 16 residues. CDR3 sequence: CANSLGAGALNTEAFF. The CDR3 DNA is TGTGCCAACAGTTTAGGTGCAGGCGCTCTGAACACTGAAGCTTTCTTT.

This clonotype was seen more than once but under ten times. This sequence joins TRBV7-8 and TRBJ2-5; weak D call: TRBD1 (5 bases). Trimming removed 1 base from V and 4 bases from J, with 13 bases in between. CDR1 and CDR2 (germline): SGHVS, FQNEAQ. The CDR3 is 15 residues long. The CDR3 sequence is CASSLDSGMGETQYF. The DNA of the CDR3 is TGTGCCAGCAGCTTAGACTCAGGGATGGGAGAGACCCAGTACTTC.

Ten or more counts support this clonotype. V and J are TRBV24-1 and TRBJ2-3; 9 bases map to TRBD1. Germline values: CDR1 KGHDR, CDR2 SFDVKD. Trimming cost V 1 base and J 1 base; bases outside gene matches: 2. This CDR3 has 16 residues. CDR3: CATSDLGDRGTDTQYF. CDR3 bases: TGTGCCACCAGTGATTTAGGGGACAGGGGCACAGATACGCAGTATTTT.

This rearrangement joins TRBV19 to TRBJ2-1; possibly TRBD2 for D (7 bases). CDR3 length: 13 amino acids. Germline loops: CDR1 LNHDA, CDR2 SQIVND (reference sequence). The V end was cut by 5 bases, the J end by 9 bases, with 14 bases between. The CDR3 nucleotides are TGTGCCAGTAGTTACTACAGGGAGGGTGAGCAGTTCTTC. It codes for CASSYYREGEQFF.

The chain couples TRBV5-1 to TRBJ2-1; no firm D call. Germline V gene lookup returns CDR1 SGHRS and CDR2 YFSETQ. CDR3 length: 15 residues. Trimming pared 0 bases from V and 3 bases from J, leaving 10 bases between. The CDR3 loop reads CASSLAPLGYNEQFF. Written as DNA, the CDR3 is TGCGCCAGCAGCTTGGCACCCTTAGGCTACAATGAGCAGTTCTTC.

This clonotype was recorded a few times. This sequence joins TRBV5-1 and TRBJ1-4, with TRBD1 identical over 9 bases. Per germline, CDR1 SGHRS and CDR2 YFSETQ. There are 15 residues in the CDR3. J lost 4 bases, V lost 4 bases, and 5 bases had no gene match. The CDR3 is CASSPGQGYNEKLFF. The CDR3 DNA follows: TGCGCCAGCAGCCCGGGACAGGGCTATAATGAAAAACTGTTTTTT.

The table lists this clonotype with many counts. J is TRBJ2-7 and V is TRBV20-1, with a weak D call TRBD1 (5 bases). The CDR3 spans 13 residues. Germline loops: CDR1 DFQATT, CDR2 SNEGSKA (reference sequence). V lost 5 bases to trimming and J lost 6 bases, with 17 bases between them. The CDR3 DNA reads as TGCAGTGCTGGCCGAGGTGTGGGGCTCGAGCAGTACGTC. It codes for CSAGRGVGLEQYV.

This clonotype was seen a few times. The chain joins TRBV4-1 to TRBJ1-5, with TRBD1 as a possible D gene (6 bases). The CDR3 extends over 14 amino acids. Germline assignment: CDR1 MGHRA and CDR2 YSYEKL. V dropped 3 bases and J dropped 4 bases, with 10 bases sitting between them. The CDR3 region is CASSHQGRNQPQHF. The CDR3 DNA sequence: TGCGCCAGCAGCCACCAGGGGCGGAATCAGCCCCAGCATTTT.

The chain couples TRBV20-1 to TRBJ2-7; 8 bases line up with TRBD1. Losses at the gene ends were 2 bases for V and 7 bases for J; bases not matched to a gene: 7. CDR1 and CDR2 (germline): DFQATT, SNEGSKA (reference sequence). The CDR3 runs 13 residues. The CDR3 reads CSARLPRGQEQYV. CDR3 in DNA: TGCAGTGCTAGACTCCCCAGGGGGCAAGAGCAGTACGTC.

V usage is TRBV5-1 and J usage is TRBJ1-4, with 10 nucleotides matching TRBD1. Germline-derived CDR1 and CDR2 are SGHRS and YFSETQ. The CDR3 has 16 residues. With 4 bases clipped from V and 2 bases from J, the junction kept 5 bases outside the gene matches. CDR3 nucleotide sequence: TGCGCCAGCAGCCTCGGGACAGGGGCGACTAATGAAAAACTGTTTTTT. Amino acids: CASSLGTGATNEKLFF.

The gene calls are TRBV12-3 or TRBV12-4 and TRBJ2-1; D unresolved. Trimming took 7 bases from V and 8 from J, leaving 18 bases between them. The CDR3 covers 14 residues. In DNA, the CDR3 is TGTGCCAGCACCCGGCTTGGGCTAAGGGATGAGCAGTTCTTC. It translates to CASTRLGLRDEQFF.

V usage is TRBV5-1 and J usage is TRBJ2-1; 9 nucleotides agree with TRBD2. V trimming: 3 bases; J trimming: 4 bases; junction bases outside the gene matches: 20. The CDR3 runs 20 residues. In germline, CDR1 is SGHRS, CDR2 YFSETQ. This CDR3 reads CASSSPVGSGSKRGYNEQFF. CDR3 DNA sequence: TGCGCCAGCAGCTCGCCTGTGGGTAGCGGGAGTAAGAGAGGATACAATGAGCAGTTCTTC.

On this clonotype itself: Since no conserved phenylalanine or tryptophan closes the CDR3, a read error is the likely cause. The chain couples TRBV2 to TRBJ1-1; D possibly corresponds to TRBD1 (6 bases). V was cut by 6 bases and J by 1 base, with 9 bases left in between. Germline lookup yields CDR1 SNHLY and CDR2 FYNNEI. The CDR3 runs 13 residues. CDR3 protein: CASRGQQNTEAFL. CDR3 in DNA: TGTGCCAGCAGAGGACAGCAGAACACTGAAGCTTTCCTT.

This clonotype was detected only a few times. The chain links TRBV4-2 to TRBJ2-2, with TRBD1 matching 7 bases. After removal of 0 bases from V and 1 base from J, the junction contained 2 bases not matched to a gene. There are 16 residues in the CDR3. Germline V lookup: CDR1 LGHNA, CDR2 YNFKEQ. CDR3 bases: TGTGCCAGCAGCCAAGAAAGGGGGCTGAACACCGGGGAGCTGTTTTTT. It translates to CASSQERGLNTGELFF.

This chain uses TRBV20-1 with TRBJ2-2; 10 bases line up with TRBD2. The V gene end was trimmed by 0 bases and the J gene end by 4 bases; junction bases not matched to a gene: 8. CDR1 is DFQATT and CDR2 is SNEGSKA in the germline V gene (reference sequence). This CDR3 comprises 17 residues. The CDR3 DNA reads TGCAGTGCTAGAGATCGTAGCGGGAGGACCCTCACCGGGGAGCTGTTTTTT. It specifies CSARDRSGRTLTGELFF.